What follows is one TCR beta chain and its context. Sequenced by immunoSEQ multiplex PCR; TCRdb stores in-frame clones only, minus some. The sample comprises tens of thousands of clones, about three quarters of which are singletons, and more than 15% rests with the top ten. The data are from a study of blood T cell repertoires in COVID-19. The wider study: From the United States, Italy and Spain came samples of acute and convalescent COVID-19.

The sample taken for sequencing was peripheral blood. The source of this sequence is a man older than 75 with acute or convalescent COVID-19.

The CDR3 sequence is CASSPPGQFFSGNTIYF. The DNA of the CDR3 is TGTGCCAGCTCACCACCGGGACAGTTTTTCTCTGGAAACACCATATATTTT. The chain uses TRBV18 and TRBJ1-3; 7 nucleotides line up with TRBD1. Germline V gene sequence: CDR1 KGHSH, CDR2 LQKENI. CDR3 size: 17 residues. J gave up 0 bases and V 0 bases, and 5 bases lay outside the gene matches.